Here is one TCR beta chain with its context. V gave up 3 bases and J gave up 4 bases, with 7 bases separating them. The length of the CDR3 is 13 residues. The germline V gene encodes CDR1 MGHRA and CDR2 YSYEKL. Per the authors' pipeline: Amplifying reference gene primers gave estimates of nucleated cell counts. Repertoires were generated with immunoSEQ multiplex PCR, while TCRdb's copy carries only in-frame clones and drops some. V, J and clone size are those of that table, while D and trimming were read from the DNA. The table lists some 340,000 clones, around 84% of them singletons, with roughly 3.7% in the top ten. The data were obtained in a study of blood T cell repertoires in COVID-19. Overall study: Donors in the United States, Italy and Spain gave samples during acute or convalescent COVID-19. T cells, B-cell-depleted T cells, or PBMCs provided the cDNA or gDNA that served as material.

Sequenced sample: peripheral blood. The clonotype originates from a woman younger than 30 with acute or convalescent COVID-19. The chain is built from TRBV4-1 and TRBJ2-1, with D maybe TRBD2 (6 bases). The CDR3 nucleotides read TGCGCCAGCAGCCATGGGGGGTACAATGAGCAGTTCTTC. Protein: CASSHGGYNEQFF.